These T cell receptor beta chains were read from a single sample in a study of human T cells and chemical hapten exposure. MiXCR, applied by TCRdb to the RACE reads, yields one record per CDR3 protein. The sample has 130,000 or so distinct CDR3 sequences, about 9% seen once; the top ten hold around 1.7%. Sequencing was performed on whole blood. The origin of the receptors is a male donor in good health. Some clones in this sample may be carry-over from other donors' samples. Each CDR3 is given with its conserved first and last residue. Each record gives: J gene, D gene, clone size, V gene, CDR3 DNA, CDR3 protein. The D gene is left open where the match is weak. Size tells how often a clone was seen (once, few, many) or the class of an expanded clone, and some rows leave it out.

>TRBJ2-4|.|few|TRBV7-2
TGTGCCAGCAGCTTAACCCCGTCGGGCACACCAAACATTCAGTACTTC
CASSLTPSGTPNIQYF
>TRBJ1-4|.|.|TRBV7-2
TGTGCCAGCAGCTATTCAGGAGCAACTAATGAAAAACTGTTTTTT
CASSYSGATNEKLFF
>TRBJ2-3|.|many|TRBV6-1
TGTGCCAGCAGTGAAATGGACAGAAGTACAGATACGCAGTATTTT
CASSEMDRSTDTQYF
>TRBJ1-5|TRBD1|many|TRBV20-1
TGCAGTGCTAGTGCCCCAGGGGGACAGCCCCAGCATTTT
CSASAPGGQPQHF
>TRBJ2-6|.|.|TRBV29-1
TGCAGCGTTGACCCTACTGACAGGGACTGGGCCAACGTCCTGACTTTC
CSVDPTDRDWANVLTF
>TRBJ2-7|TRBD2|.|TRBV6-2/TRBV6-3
TGTGCCAGCAGTTACTTAGGACTAGTCAGCGAGCAGTACTTC
CASSYLGLVSEQYF
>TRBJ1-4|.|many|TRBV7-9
TGTGCCAGCAGCTTCCGAGACGAAAAACTGTTTTTT
CASSFRDEKLFF
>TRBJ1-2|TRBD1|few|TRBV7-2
TGTGCCAGCAGCTTCAAAACTGGACAGGGGGCAGGGGGCTACACCTTC
CASSFKTGQGAGGYTF
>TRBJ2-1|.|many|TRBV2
TGTGCCAGCAAGGAGGGAAGCTCCTACAATGAGCAGTTCTTC
CASKEGSSYNEQFF
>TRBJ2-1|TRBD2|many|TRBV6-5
TGTGCCAGCAACCCATCAGCGGGATCCTACAATGAGCAGTTCTTC
CASNPSAGSYNEQFF
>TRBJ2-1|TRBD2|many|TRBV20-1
TGCAGTGCTAGAGATCGGCGGGCTAGCGGGAGGGTTGAGCAGTTCTTC
CSARDRRASGRVEQFF
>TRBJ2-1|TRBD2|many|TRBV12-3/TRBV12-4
TGTGCCAGCACTAAGGGACTAGCTTTACCGGAGTTCTTC
CASTKGLALPEFF
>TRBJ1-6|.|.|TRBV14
TGTGCCAGCAGCCTCTTGAACAGTAGGTCACCCCTCCACTTT
CASSLLNSRSPLHF
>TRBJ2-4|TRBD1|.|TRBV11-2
TGTGCCAGCAGCCTAGGGGGCGGCAAAAACATTCAGTACTTC
CASSLGGGKNIQYF
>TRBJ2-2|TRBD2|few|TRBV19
TGTGCCAGTAATCTAGCGGGTAACACCGGGGAGCTGTTTTTT
CASNLAGNTGELFF
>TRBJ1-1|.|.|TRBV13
TGTGCCAGCGCCCGGAGAGCAGGAACTGAAGCTTTCTTT
CASARRAGTEAFF
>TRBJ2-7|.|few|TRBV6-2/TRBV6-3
TGTGCCAGCAGCCCCATCGGGGTCGCCGAGCAGTACTTC
CASSPIGVAEQYF
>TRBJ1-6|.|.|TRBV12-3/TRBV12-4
TGTGCCAGCAGCCCCGGACAGAACACGAATTCACCCCTCCACTTT
CASSPGQNTNSPLHF
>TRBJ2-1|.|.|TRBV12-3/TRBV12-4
TGTGCCAGCAGTCCAACCCAGGGAAGCTCCTACAATGAGCAGTTCTTC
CASSPTQGSSYNEQFF
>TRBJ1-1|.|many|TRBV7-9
TGTGCCAGCAGCTTATATCGAGTCATGAACACTGAAGCTTTCTTT
CASSLYRVMNTEAFF
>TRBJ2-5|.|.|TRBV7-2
TGTGCCAGCAGCTTAGCGATCAGCCAAGAGACCCAGTACTTC
CASSLAISQETQYF
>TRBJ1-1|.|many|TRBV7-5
.
CISVSEAFPGHTMNTEAFF
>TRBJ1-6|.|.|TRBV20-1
TGCAGTGCTAGAGACCGGGGGGTAGGGAATTCACCCCTCCACTTT
CSARDRGVGNSPLHF
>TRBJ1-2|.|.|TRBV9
TGTGCCAGCAGCTTTAGTGAGGGTGACTATGGCTACACCTTC
CASSFSEGDYGYTF
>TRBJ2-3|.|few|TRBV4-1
TGCGCCAGCAGCCAACCACGAACCGCGGGGTTCACAGATACGCAGTATTTT
CASSQPRTAGFTDTQYF
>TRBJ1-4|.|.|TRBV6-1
TGTGCCAGCAGTGATGTGTCAACTAATGAAAAACTGTTTTTT
CASSDVSTNEKLFF
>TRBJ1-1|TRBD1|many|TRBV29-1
TGCAGCGTCTGGGACAGGGGGGTGAGCACTGAAGCTTTCTTT
CSVWDRGVSTEAFF
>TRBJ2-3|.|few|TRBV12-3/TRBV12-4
TGTGCCAGCAGTTTATTTGAGAAACAAACAGATACGCAGTATTTT
CASSLFEKQTDTQYF
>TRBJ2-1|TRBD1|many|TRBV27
TGTGCCAGCAACCATCGGACAGGGATGAGTGAGCAGTTCTTC
CASNHRTGMSEQFF
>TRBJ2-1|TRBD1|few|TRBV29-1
TGCAGCGTTGAAAGGGGACAGCGGAATGAGCAGTTCTTC
CSVERGQRNEQFF
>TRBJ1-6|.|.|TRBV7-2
TGTGCCAGCAGCTTAGGAGGGCCAGCTAATAATTCACCCCTCCACTTT
CASSLGGPANNSPLHF
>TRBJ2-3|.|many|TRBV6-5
TGTGCCACTGCGATCACAGATACGCAGTATTTT
CATAITDTQYF
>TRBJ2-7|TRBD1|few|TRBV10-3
TGTGCCATCGGGACAGTCACCTACGAGCAGTACTTC
CAIGTVTYEQYF
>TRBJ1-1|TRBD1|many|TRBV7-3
TGTGCCAGCAGCTTAATTTCAGGGGGCGAAGCTTTCTTT
CASSLISGGEAFF
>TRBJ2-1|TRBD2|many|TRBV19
TGTGCCAGTAGGGGAGGGACTAGCGGGACTCTGATCTACAATGAGCAGTTCTTC
CASRGGTSGTLIYNEQFF
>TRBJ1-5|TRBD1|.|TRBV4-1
TGCGCCAGCAGCCAAGCCGGGACAGGGAGTGGACAGCCCCAGCATTTT
CASSQAGTGSGQPQHF